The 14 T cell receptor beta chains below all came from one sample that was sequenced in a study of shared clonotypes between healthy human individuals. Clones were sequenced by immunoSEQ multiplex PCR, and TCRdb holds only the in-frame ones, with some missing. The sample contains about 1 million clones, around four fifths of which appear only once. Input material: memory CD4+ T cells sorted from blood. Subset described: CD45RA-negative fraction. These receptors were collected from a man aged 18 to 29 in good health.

CDR3 amino acids: CASRQRENQPQHF. CDR3 bases: TGTGCCAGCAGGCAGAGAGAAAATCAGCCCCAGCATTTT. This chain links TRBV6-1 with TRBJ1-5; D remains ambiguous. This CDR3 is built from 13 residues. With 6 bases removed from V and 4 bases from J, the gap between germline ends came to 10 bases. Germline values: CDR1 MNHNS, CDR2 SASEGT.

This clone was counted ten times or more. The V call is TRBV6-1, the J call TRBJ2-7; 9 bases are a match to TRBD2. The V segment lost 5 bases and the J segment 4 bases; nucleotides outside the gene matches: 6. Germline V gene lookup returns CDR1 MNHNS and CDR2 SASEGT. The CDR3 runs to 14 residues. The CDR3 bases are TGTGCCAGCAGTAATAGCGGGGGAGGATACGAGCAGTACTTC. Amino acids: CASSNSGGGYEQYF.

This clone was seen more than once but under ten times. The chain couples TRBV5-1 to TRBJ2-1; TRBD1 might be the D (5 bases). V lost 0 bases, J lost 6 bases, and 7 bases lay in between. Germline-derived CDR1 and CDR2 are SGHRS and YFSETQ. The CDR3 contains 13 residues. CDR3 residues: CASSLEGINEQFF. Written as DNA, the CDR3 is TGCGCCAGCAGCTTGGAGGGGATCAATGAGCAGTTCTTC.

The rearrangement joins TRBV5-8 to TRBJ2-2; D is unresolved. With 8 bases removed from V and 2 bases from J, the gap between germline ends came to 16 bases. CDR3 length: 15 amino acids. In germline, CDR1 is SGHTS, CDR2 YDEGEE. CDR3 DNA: TGTGCCAGGAGAATTCGAGTGGCCAACACCGGGGAGCTGTTTTTT. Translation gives CARRIRVANTGELFF.

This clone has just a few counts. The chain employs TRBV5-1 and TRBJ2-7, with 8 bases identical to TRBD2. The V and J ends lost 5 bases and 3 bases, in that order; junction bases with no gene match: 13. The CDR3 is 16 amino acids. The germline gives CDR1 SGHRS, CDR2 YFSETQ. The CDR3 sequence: CASRRTTSGGFYEQYF. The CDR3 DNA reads TGCGCCAGCAGGCGGACAACGTCGGGAGGGTTCTACGAGCAGTACTTC.

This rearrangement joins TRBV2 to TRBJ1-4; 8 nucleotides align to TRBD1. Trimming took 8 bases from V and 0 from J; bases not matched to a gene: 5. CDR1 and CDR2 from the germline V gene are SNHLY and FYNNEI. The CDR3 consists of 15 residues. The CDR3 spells CASGGTGATNEKLFF. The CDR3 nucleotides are TGTGCCAGCGGAGGGACAGGCGCAACTAATGAAAAACTGTTTTTT.

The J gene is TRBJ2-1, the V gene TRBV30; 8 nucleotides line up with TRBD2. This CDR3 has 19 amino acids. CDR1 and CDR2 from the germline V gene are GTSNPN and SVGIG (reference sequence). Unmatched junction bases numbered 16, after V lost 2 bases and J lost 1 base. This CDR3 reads CAWSSILGRDGGSYNEQFF. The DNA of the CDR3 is TGTGCCTGGAGTTCTATTCTCGGGAGGGACGGGGGGTCCTACAATGAGCAGTTCTTC.

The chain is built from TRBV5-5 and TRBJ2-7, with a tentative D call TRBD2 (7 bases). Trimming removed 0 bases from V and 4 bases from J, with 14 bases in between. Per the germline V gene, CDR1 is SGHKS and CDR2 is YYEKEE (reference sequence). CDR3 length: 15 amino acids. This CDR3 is CASSLAPGGGYEQYF. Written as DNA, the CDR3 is TGTGCCAGCAGCTTGGCCCCGGGGGGCGGGTACGAGCAGTACTTC.

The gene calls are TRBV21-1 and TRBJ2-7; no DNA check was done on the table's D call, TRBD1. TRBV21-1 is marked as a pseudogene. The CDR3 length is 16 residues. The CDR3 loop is CASSIGEQGAPYEQYF. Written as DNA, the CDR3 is TGTGCCAGCAGCATCGGGGAACAGGGGGCGCCCTACGAGCAGTACTTC.

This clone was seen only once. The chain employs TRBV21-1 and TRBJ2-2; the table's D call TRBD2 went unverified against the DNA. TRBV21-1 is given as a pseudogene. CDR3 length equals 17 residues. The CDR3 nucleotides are TGTGCCAGCAACCCGACCGCCGGGATTGTCCGGGGCGGGGAGCTGTTTTTT. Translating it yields CASNPTAGIVRGGELFF.

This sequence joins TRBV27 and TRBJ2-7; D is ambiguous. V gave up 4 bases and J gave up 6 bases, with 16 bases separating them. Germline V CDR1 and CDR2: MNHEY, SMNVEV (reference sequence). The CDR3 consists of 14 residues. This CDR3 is CASSSSLGSVEQYF. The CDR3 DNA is TGTGCCAGCAGTTCCTCCCTGGGATCTGTCGAGCAGTACTTC.

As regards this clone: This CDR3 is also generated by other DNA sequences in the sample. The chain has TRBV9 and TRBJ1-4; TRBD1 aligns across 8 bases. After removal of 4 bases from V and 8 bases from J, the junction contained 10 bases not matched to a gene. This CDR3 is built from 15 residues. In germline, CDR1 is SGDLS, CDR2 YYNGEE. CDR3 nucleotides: TGTGCCAGCAGCCCGCGACAGGGGTTTGGAGAAAAACTGTTTTTT. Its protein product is CASSPRQGFGEKLFF.

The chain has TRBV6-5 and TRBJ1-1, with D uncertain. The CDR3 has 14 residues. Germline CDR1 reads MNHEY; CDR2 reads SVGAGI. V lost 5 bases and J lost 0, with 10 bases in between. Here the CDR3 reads CASSDLGMNTEAFF. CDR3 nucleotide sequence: TGTGCCAGCAGTGATCTCGGTATGAACACTGAAGCTTTCTTT.

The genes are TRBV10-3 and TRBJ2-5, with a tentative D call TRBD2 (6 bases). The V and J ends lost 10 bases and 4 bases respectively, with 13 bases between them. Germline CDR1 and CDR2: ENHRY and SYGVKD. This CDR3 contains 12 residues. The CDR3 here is CATGAGTETQYF. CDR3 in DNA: TGTGCCACCGGTGCGGGGACAGAGACCCAGTACTTC.